This is a list of T cell receptor beta chains from one sample in a study of beta chain features in type 1 diabetes. Profiling relied on immunoSEQ multiplex PCR, and the TCRdb table lists in-frame clones only, not all of them. This repertoire shows around 150,000 clones, roughly 9% found once; its top ten account for approximately 0.7%. The specimen sequenced was central memory CD4+ T cells from blood. These receptors came from a woman aged 30 to 39 with type 1 diabetes. Each CDR3 is given with its conserved first and last residue. The D gene is left open where the match is weak. The size entry is marked missing in some rows and otherwise reads once, few, many or a size class.

TRBV7-9	NA	TRBJ1-5	NA	CASSLGLGNQPQHF	TGTGCCAGCAGCTTAGGTCTTGGCAATCAGCCCCAGCATTTT
TRBV27	NA	TRBJ2-2	NA	CASSFRTGELFF	TGTGCCAGCAGTTTCAGGACCGGGGAGCTGTTTTTT
TRBV5-1	NA	TRBJ2-3	NA	CASSLVPATDTQYF	TGCGCCAGCAGCTTGGTTCCCGCGACAGATACGCAGTATTTT
TRBV29-1	once	TRBJ2-5	TRBD2	CSVSGTSGRETQYF	TGCAGCGTTTCCGGGACTAGCGGGCGGGAGACCCAGTACTTC
TRBV7-3	few	TRBJ2-5	TRBD1	CASSQGTEETQYF	TGTGCCAGCAGCCAAGGGACAGAAGAGACCCAGTACTTC
TRBV29-1	NA	TRBJ2-4	NA	CSVAGAGVENIQYF	TGCAGCGTTGCAGGGGCCGGGGTAGAAAACATTCAGTACTTC
TRBV15	NA	TRBJ2-3	TRBD1	CATSRGQGDDTQYF	TGTGCCACCAGCAGGGGACAGGGGGATGATACGCAGTATTTT
TRBV5-1	NA	TRBJ2-7	NA	CASTENGEQYF	TGCGCCAGCACTGAAAACGGGGAGCAGTACTTC
TRBV7-3	NA	TRBJ2-1	NA	CASSFTENEQFF	TGTGCCAGCAGCTTCACCGAGAATGAGCAGTTCTTC
TRBV25-1	few	TRBJ1-4	TRBD1	CASSKTGDLNEKLFF	TGTGCCAGCAGTAAAACAGGGGACCTAAATGAAAAACTGTTTTTT
TRBV11-2	few	TRBJ1-5	TRBD1	CASSQGTVAQPQHF	TGTGCCAGCAGCCAGGGGACAGTAGCTCAGCCCCAGCATTTT
TRBV30	NA	TRBJ1-1	NA	CAWTRGLAAGTEAFF	TGTGCCTGGACCAGGGGCCTGGCGGCTGGCACTGAAGCTTTCTTT
TRBV11-3	few	TRBJ2-2	TRBD1	CASSSRQGFTGELFF	TGTGCCAGCAGCTCTAGACAGGGGTTCACCGGGGAGCTGTTTTTT
TRBV7-9	NA	TRBJ2-7	NA	CASSATALSYEQYF	TGTGCCAGCAGCGCGACAGCTCTTTCCTACGAGCAGTACTTC
TRBV5-4	few	TRBJ1-1	TRBD1	CASSQPGQGNTEAFF	TGTGCCAGCAGCCAACCGGGACAGGGGAACACTGAAGCTTTCTTT
TRBV4-1	NA	TRBJ2-3	TRBD2	CASGRGEFSTDTQYF	TGCGCCAGCGGGAGGGGAGAGTTTAGCACAGATACGCAGTATTTT
TRBV6-6	few	TRBJ1-1	NA	CASSLPGEPSNTEAFF	TGTGCCAGCAGTCTCCCCGGGGAGCCATCGAACACTGAAGCTTTCTTT
TRBV7-9	NA	TRBJ2-1	TRBD2	CASSQGVVAGPYNEQFF	TGTGCCAGCAGCCAAGGGGTCGTAGCGGGCCCTTACAATGAGCAGTTCTTC
TRBV5-1	NA	TRBJ2-1	NA	CASSLDSVSQFF	TGCGCCAGCAGCTTGGATTCGGTGAGCCAGTTCTTC
TRBV7-6	NA	TRBJ2-7	TRBD1	CASSLADRVYEQYF	TGTGCCAGCAGCTTAGCGGACAGGGTTTACGAGCAGTACTTC
TRBV5-1	few	TRBJ2-7	NA	CASSMTTGSYEQYF	TGCGCCAGCAGCATGACGACAGGCTCCTACGAGCAGTACTTC
TRBV18	NA	TRBJ2-5	TRBD2	CASSGTSQETQYF	TGTGCCAGCTCCGGGACTAGCCAAGAGACCCAGTACTTC
TRBV7-8	NA	TRBJ2-1	NA	CASSPAGGPGEQFF	TGTGCCAGCAGCCCCGCCGGGGGACCGGGTGAGCAGTTCTTC
TRBV7-9	NA	TRBJ2-3	TRBD2	CASSITSGGTDTQYF	TGTGCCAGCAGCATAACTAGCGGGGGGACAGATACGCAGTATTTT
TRBV13	once	TRBJ1-2	NA	CASSPPGQNIYGYTF	TGTGCCAGCAGCCCCCCTGGGCAGAACATCTATGGCTACACCTTC
TRBV30	once	TRBJ1-2	NA	CAWSVQRNYGYTF	TGTGCCTGGAGTGTACAAAGAAACTATGGCTACACCTTC
TRBV4-1	NA	TRBJ2-7	TRBD2	CASMSLAGMREQYF	TGCGCCAGCATGTCGCTAGCGGGGATGAGGGAGCAGTACTTC
TRBV4-1	few	TRBJ1-3	NA	CASSHTQGSGNTIYF	TGCGCCAGCAGCCATACCCAGGGTTCTGGAAACACCATATATTTT
TRBV5-1	NA	TRBJ1-1	NA	CASSLTGTNTEAFF	TGCGCCAGCAGCTTGACAGGGACGAACACTGAAGCTTTCTTT
TRBV5-4	few	TRBJ2-1	TRBD2	CASSLTSGSINEQFF	TGTGCCAGCAGCCTGACTAGCGGGAGTATAAATGAGCAGTTCTTC
TRBV9	few	TRBJ1-2	NA	CASSPEDYGYTF	TGTGCCAGCAGCCCCGAGGACTATGGCTACACCTTC
TRBV4-1	NA	TRBJ2-7	TRBD2	CASSRGSGRAADEQYF	TGCGCCAGCAGCCGAGGCAGCGGGAGGGCCGCCGACGAGCAGTACTTC
TRBV18	few	TRBJ1-2	TRBD1	CASSPRDSGGKLYGYTF	TGTGCCAGCTCACCAAGGGACAGCGGAGGTAAACTCTATGGCTACACCTTC
TRBV4-2	few	TRBJ2-5	TRBD2	CASSQDFGGEQETQYF	TGTGCCAGCAGCCAAGATTTCGGGGGGGAGCAAGAGACCCAGTACTTC
TRBV5-1	few	TRBJ1-1	TRBD1	CASSLSGQGNTEAFF	TGCGCCAGCAGCTTGAGCGGACAGGGGAACACTGAAGCTTTCTTT
TRBV18	many	TRBJ1-1	NA	CASSPLRDTEAFF	TGTGCCAGCTCACCACTTAGAGACACTGAAGCTTTCTTT
TRBV6-5	NA	TRBJ2-3	NA	CASSYSMQTDTQYF	TGTGCCAGCAGTTACTCGATGCAGACAGATACGCAGTATTTT
TRBV7-3	NA	TRBJ2-1	TRBD2	CASSSGTSGGNEQFF	TGTGCCAGCAGCTCGGGGACTAGCGGTGGGAATGAGCAGTTCTTC
TRBV4-2	NA	TRBJ2-6	TRBD1	CASSRVIQGTGANVLTF	TGTGCCAGCAGCCGTGTGATACAGGGGACTGGGGCCAACGTCCTGACTTTC
TRBV7-8	NA	TRBJ1-5	TRBD1	CASSAGRDSRSGAQHF	TGTGCCAGCAGCGCCGGCCGGGACAGTCGTTCTGGCGCCCAGCATTTT
TRBV10-3	NA	TRBJ2-7	TRBD1	CAIRGPGQGSYEQYF	TGTGCCATCAGGGGACCGGGACAGGGATCCTACGAGCAGTACTTC
TRBV7-8	many	TRBJ2-2	NA	CAITAGGRFTGELFF	TGTGCCATCACCGCCGGGGGGCGATTCACCGGGGAGCTGTTTTTT
TRBV7-9	few	TRBJ2-5	NA	CASSTGTQETQYF	TGTGCCAGCAGCACCGGGACTCAAGAGACCCAGTACTTC
TRBV30	NA	TRBJ2-6	NA	CAWRVDGREVSGANVLTF	TGTGCCTGGAGAGTTGACGGGCGGGAAGTCTCTGGGGCCAACGTCCTGACTTTC
TRBV19	NA	TRBJ1-1	TRBD1	CASKPGGFLNTEAFF	TGTGCCAGTAAACCAGGGGGCTTTTTGAACACTGAAGCTTTCTTT
TRBV9	NA	TRBJ2-2	NA	CASSAVLAQGGELFF	TGTGCCAGCAGCGCCGTCCTAGCGCAGGGCGGGGAGCTGTTTTTT
TRBV11-1	few	TRBJ2-1	NA	CASSLGGRDNEQFF	TGTGCCAGCAGCTTAGGGGGGCGGGACAATGAGCAGTTCTTC
TRBV6-1	once	TRBJ1-4	TRBD1	CASSDTGVGEKLFF	TGTGCCAGCAGTGACACAGGGGTGGGAGAAAAACTGTTTTTT